This passage covers 4 T cell receptor beta chains from one sample sequenced in a study of T cell responses to AZD1222 COVID-19 vaccine. Profiled with immunoSEQ multiplex PCR; TCRdb holds only in-frame clones, not every one. The sample has some 170,000 clones; 90% to 95% are singletons. The source material was peripheral blood, sampled 28 days after the second AZD1222 dose. The source is an adult who received the AZD1222 COVID-19 vaccine.

The chain couples TRBV6-2 or TRBV6-3 to TRBJ1-1, with D unclear. Germline V CDR1 and CDR2: MNHEY, SVGEGT. V was clipped by 5 bases and J by 6 bases, with 10 bases between them. CDR3 length equals 12 residues. The CDR3: CASSPPGAEAFF. Written as DNA, the CDR3 is TGTGCCAGCAGTCCACCGGGAGCTGAAGCTTTCTTT.

This clone is a singleton in its sample. The chain is built from TRBV18 and TRBJ1-2; 7 nucleotides align to TRBD1. CDR1 is KGHSH and CDR2 is LQKENI in the germline V gene. Trimming at V came to 5 bases and at J to 4 bases, leaving 7 bases not matched to a gene. This CDR3 spans 14 amino acids. Written as DNA, the CDR3 is TGTGCCAGCTCAACGGACCGGGACAGCTATGGCTACACCTTC. It translates to CASSTDRDSYGYTF.

The V and J genes are TRBV7-2 and TRBJ2-3, with a tentative D call TRBD2 (6 bases). Germline values: CDR1 SGHTA, CDR2 FQGNSA. Trimming pared 4 bases from V and 5 bases from J, leaving 13 bases between. The length of the CDR3 is 14 residues. Here the CDR3 DNA reads TGTGCCAGCAGCTCTCAAAGGGGAGGAGATACGCAGTATTTT. It encodes CASSSQRGGDTQYF.

This clone was recorded a few times. The genes are TRBV5-1 and TRBJ1-2; D is ambiguous. Trimming took 4 bases from V and 4 from J, leaving 11 bases between them. The germline CDR1 and CDR2 sequences are SGHRS and YFSETQ. The CDR3 is 13 amino acids. The CDR3 reads CASSPYDTYGYTF. In DNA form, the CDR3 reads TGCGCCAGCAGCCCCTATGACACCTATGGCTACACCTTC.